A selection of T cell receptor beta chains follows, all from one sample in a study of blood T cell repertoires in COVID-19. TCRdb's copy holds only in-frame clones and misses some; the assay was immunoSEQ multiplex PCR. The sample consists of some 190,000 clones, about 70% of them appearing once. Sequenced sample: peripheral blood. These TCRs come from a woman in her forties or fifties with active or convalescent COVID-19. The conserved cysteine and the conserved F or W are not part of the CDR3 here. The D gene is left open where the match is weak.

d_call j_call v_call cdr3_aa
NA TRBJ1-2 TRBV7-9 ASSPGTPLWSGYT
NA TRBJ1-5 TRBV19 ASRSSRTNSNQPQH
NA TRBJ2-1 TRBV3-1/TRBV3-2 ASSFLGLEQF
NA TRBJ2-7 TRBV30 AWSLQGEGEQY
NA TRBJ2-7 TRBV27 ASSPYDRASGLTFYEQY
NA TRBJ2-1 TRBV7-6 ASSTPDSQYNEQF
NA TRBJ1-1 TRBV27 ASSQVSNTEAF
NA TRBJ1-3 TRBV20-1 SASSASSGNTIY
NA TRBJ1-2 TRBV30 AWGGAVVANYGYT
NA TRBJ1-2 TRBV9 ASSVGTDPWGYT
TRBD1 TRBJ2-2 TRBV19 ASSKQGAQVTGELF
NA TRBJ1-2 TRBV7-9 ASSSDGNYGYT
TRBD1 TRBJ1-3 TRBV18 ASSAQGLNRNTIY
TRBD1 TRBJ2-5 TRBV7-2 ASSSVPQGEETQY
TRBD1 TRBJ1-2 TRBV2 ASNKRTGGTSIGYT
NA TRBJ2-5 TRBV7-9 ASSLGVAEETQY
TRBD1 TRBJ2-7 TRBV2 ACSRDRGTYEQY
TRBD1 TRBJ1-3 TRBV12-3/TRBV12-4 ASKGQGVPFY
TRBD2 TRBJ2-5 TRBV5-1 ASSFGLAGDGETQY
TRBD1 TRBJ2-5 TRBV9 ASSRPGQGRETQY
NA TRBJ2-7 TRBV2 ASSDGLSYEQY
NA TRBJ2-1 TRBV2 ASSYLGALSSYNEQF
NA TRBJ2-1 TRBV6-6 ASSYGGGGDNEQF
NA TRBJ1-6 TRBV3-1/TRBV3-2 ASSQVLVVAGESSPLH
NA TRBJ1-6 TRBV5-6 ASSLASPLH
NA TRBJ1-2 TRBV14 ASSQDRGDYGYT
TRBD1 TRBJ1-5 TRBV6-2/TRBV6-3 ASSLGTGGFNSNQPQH
NA TRBJ1-3 TRBV3-1/TRBV3-2 ASSQDRGTLPGNTIY
NA TRBJ1-4 TRBV19 ASSLGSANEKLF
TRBD1 TRBJ2-2 TRBV19 ASSIVLRGPGELF
TRBD1 TRBJ2-5 TRBV30 AWSAGQQETQY
NA TRBJ1-5 TRBV5-8 ASSLEVGGGNQPQH
TRBD2 TRBJ2-1 TRBV19 ASTSFGAGGNEQF
NA TRBJ2-2 TRBV5-4 ASSLDRENTGELF
NA TRBJ2-7 TRBV5-1 ASSLEGRGPLRGDEQY
NA TRBJ1-4 TRBV7-2 ASSLTIATNEKLF
TRBD1 TRBJ1-2 TRBV5-1 ASSPDRGQSGYT
TRBD1 TRBJ1-1 TRBV7-3 ASSQARGTEAF
NA TRBJ1-2 TRBV4-3 ASSQGHSNYGYT
TRBD1 TRBJ1-2 TRBV7-9 ASSLGSDRVGGYT
TRBD2 TRBJ2-1 TRBV4-3 ASSQDRTSGVYNEQF
NA TRBJ2-7 TRBV29-1 SVGARGAYEQY
TRBD1 TRBJ1-5 TRBV5-1 ASSLADRGNQPQH
TRBD1 TRBJ1-2 TRBV19 ASSNRQGTVYGYT
NA TRBJ1-1 TRBV27 ASSPILSVRNTEAF
NA TRBJ1-1 TRBV27 ASSWGAEAF
TRBD1 TRBJ1-6 TRBV6-2/TRBV6-3 ASSLRTGNSPLH
TRBD2 TRBJ2-3 TRBV12-3/TRBV12-4 ASSFGGLAGQY
TRBD1 TRBJ1-5 TRBV6-4 ASSGNRDRGCNQPQH
NA TRBJ2-1 TRBV19 ASISGSGEQF
TRBD2 TRBJ2-3 TRBV6-2/TRBV6-3 ASSYSAGDPTDTQY